This T cell receptor (beta chain) came from a study of radiotherapy plus CTLA-4 blockade in lung cancer. Study-wide context: About 17% of enrolled patients responded objectively, and approximately 34% had disease control. Study findings and constraints: In blood, TCR clones derived from the tumor expanded after radiotherapy plus ipilimumab.

This table comes from immunoSEQ multiplex PCR, and its TCRdb copy is limited to in-frame clones, with some not included. This table holds 86,000 or so clones, about 79% found once. On this clone itself: Its cognate antigen is unknown.

This clonotype was obtained from a human donor with non-small cell lung cancer who had a partial response to radiotherapy plus ipilimumab. Some clones in this sample may be carry-over from other donors' samples. This material consisted of peripheral blood, taken from a patient treated with radiotherapy plus ipilimumab.

CDR3 protein: CATSPRASLATGYTF. CDR3 coding DNA: TGTGCCACCAGCCCCAGGGCAAGTCTCGCGACTGGCTACACCTTC. The gene calls are TRBV15 and TRBJ1-2; D perhaps matches TRBD1 (5 bases). This CDR3 comprises 15 residues. V gave up 5 bases and J gave up 7 bases, with 20 bases separating them. CDR1 and CDR2 from the germline V gene are LNHNV and YYDKDF (reference sequence).